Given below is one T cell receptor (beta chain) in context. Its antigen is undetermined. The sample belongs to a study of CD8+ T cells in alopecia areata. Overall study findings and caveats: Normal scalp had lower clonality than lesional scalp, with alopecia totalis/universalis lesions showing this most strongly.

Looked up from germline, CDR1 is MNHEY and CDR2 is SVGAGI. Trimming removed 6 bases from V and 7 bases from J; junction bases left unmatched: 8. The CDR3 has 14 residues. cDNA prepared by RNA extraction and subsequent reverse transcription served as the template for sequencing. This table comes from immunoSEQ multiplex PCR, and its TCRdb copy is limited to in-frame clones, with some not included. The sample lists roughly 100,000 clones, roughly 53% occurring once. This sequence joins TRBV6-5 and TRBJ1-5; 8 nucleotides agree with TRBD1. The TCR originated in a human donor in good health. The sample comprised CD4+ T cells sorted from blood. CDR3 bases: TGTGCCAGCAGACTAGGACAGGGTCAACAGCCCCAGCATTTT. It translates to CASRLGQGQQPQHF.